Detailed here is one T cell receptor (beta chain). The data stem from a study of blood T cell repertoires in COVID-19. In the original analysis: Amplifying reference gene primers gave estimates of nucleated cell counts. Clones were read by immunoSEQ multiplex PCR, and TCRdb kept only the in-frame ones, dropping some. V, J and clone size reflect that table, while D and trimming were determined from the DNA. The profile shows fewer than 250,000 clones, approximately 79% of them singletons. This CDR3 has 16 amino acids. Per germline, CDR1 MNHNY and CDR2 SVGAGI (reference sequence). Trimming took 1 base from V and 2 from J, leaving 12 bases between them.

This rearrangement joins TRBV6-6 to TRBJ1-5; tentatively, D is TRBD1 (5 bases). The clonotype was recovered from a woman in her forties or fifties with acute or convalescent COVID-19. Input material: peripheral blood. The CDR3: CASSYLTGGGNQPQHF. DNA for the CDR3: TGTGCCAGCAGTTACTTAACGGGGGGAGGCAATCAGCCCCAGCATTTT.